Here is one T cell receptor (beta chain) with its context. Its cognate antigen is unknown. The CDR3 length is 11 residues. The V end was cut by 4 bases, the J end by 5 bases, with 8 bases between. The germline CDR1 and CDR2 sequences are SQVTM and ANQGSEA. These data originate in a study of CD8+ T cells in alopecia areata. Study summary: Tofacitinib therapy lasting 6 to 18 months was followed by 6 months off drug. The study, taken as a whole, reports: Across lesional scalp, and particularly alopecia totalis/universalis, clonality surpassed that of normal scalp.

Extraction and reverse transcription of RNA yielded cDNA as the sequencing template. Libraries were prepared by immunoSEQ multiplex PCR; TCRdb keeps only in-frame clonotypes and omits some of them. The sample holds approximately 180,000 clones, approximately 62% seen once. Sampling of alopecia areata patients yielded lesional scalp punch biopsies as well as peripheral blood. The sequencing here drew on CD4+ T cells sorted from blood, taken at week 0. This sequence originates from a human donor with alopecia areata. This chain links TRBV29-1 with TRBJ2-5, with D unresolved. In DNA form, the CDR3 reads TGCAGCGTTGTTCCGGTGGAGACCCAGTACTTC. This sequence encodes CSVVPVETQYF. The whole variable domain, remainder taken from reference TRBV29-1 and TRBJ2-5, is SAVISQKPSRDICQRGTSLTIQCQVDSQVTMMFWYRQQPGQSLTLIATANQGSEATYESGFVIDKFPISRPNLTFSTLTVSNMSPEDSSIYLCSVVPVETQYFGPGTRLLVL.